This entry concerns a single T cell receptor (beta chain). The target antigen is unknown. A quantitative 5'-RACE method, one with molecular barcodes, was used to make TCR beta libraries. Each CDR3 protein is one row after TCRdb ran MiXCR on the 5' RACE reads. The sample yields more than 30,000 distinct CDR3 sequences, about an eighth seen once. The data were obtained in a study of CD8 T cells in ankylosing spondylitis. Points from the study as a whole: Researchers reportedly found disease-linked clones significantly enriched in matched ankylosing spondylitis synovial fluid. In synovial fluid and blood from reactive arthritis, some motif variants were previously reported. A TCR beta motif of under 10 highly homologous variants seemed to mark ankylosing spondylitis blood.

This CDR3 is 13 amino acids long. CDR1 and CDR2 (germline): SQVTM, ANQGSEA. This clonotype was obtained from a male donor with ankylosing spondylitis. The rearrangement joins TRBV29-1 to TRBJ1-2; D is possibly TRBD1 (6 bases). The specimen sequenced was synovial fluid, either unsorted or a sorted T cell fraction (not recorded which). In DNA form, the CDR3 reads TGCGGCTGTTGGGATTGGGGGGCCCAGGGCTACACCTTC. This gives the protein CGCWDWGAQGYTF.